The 6 T cell receptor beta chains listed next were all sequenced from one sample in a study of T-cell memory formation after mild COVID-19. In TCRdb, the 5' RACE reads were re-called with MiXCR into one record per CDR3 protein. The sample comprises under 650,000 distinct CDR3 sequences, 18% of which are singletons, and more than 10% rests with the top ten. Sequenced input: PBMCs or a T cell subset sorted from them (not recorded which). Source of these receptors: an adult woman who had mild COVID-19 (a few samples of this study predate the infection). Cell type and time point are not known.

This clonotype was counted a few times. The chain has TRBV5-1 and TRBJ2-2; TRBD2 might be the D (5 bases). Trimming shortened V by 3 bases and J by 1 base, and 13 bases separated the two germline ends. CDR3 length: 16 amino acids. Germline CDR1 is SGHRS and CDR2 is YFSETQ. CDR3 DNA: TGCGCCAGCAGCTCAGTGGGCGGGCGGAACACCGGGGAGCTGTTTTTT. Its translation is CASSSVGGRNTGELFF.

This clonotype came up many times. This chain uses TRBV7-2 with TRBJ2-1, with D maybe TRBD2 (5 bases). Germline lookup yields CDR1 SGHTA and CDR2 FQGNSA. V was cut by 5 bases and J by 1 base, with 12 bases left in between. The CDR3 consists of 15 residues. The CDR3 here is CASSGGGGSYNEQFF. The DNA for the CDR3 is TGTGCCAGCAGCGGCGGCGGAGGATCCTACAATGAGCAGTTCTTC.

This clonotype was seen a few times. The rearrangement joins TRBV4-1 to TRBJ1-5, with D tentatively TRBD1 (6 bases). This CDR3 comprises 15 residues. Germline V gives CDR1 MGHRA, CDR2 YSYEKL. Deletions cut 3 bases from V and 4 bases from J, with 13 bases between. Here the CDR3 DNA reads TGCGCCAGCAGCCAGGCCGGGACACCTAATCAGCCCCAGCATTTT. It yields the protein CASSQAGTPNQPQHF.

The chain uses TRBV20-1 and TRBJ2-5, with 10 nucleotides matching TRBD2. Trimming cost V 6 bases and J 5 bases; bases outside gene matches: 12. Germline values: CDR1 DFQATT, CDR2 SNEGSKA (reference sequence). The CDR3 consists of 15 residues. The CDR3 sequence is CSAPGLAGGLETQYF. The CDR3 bases are TGCAGTGCCCCCGGGTTAGCGGGGGGCCTGGAGACCCAGTACTTC.

There are a few counts of this clonotype. The chain combines TRBV29-1 with TRBJ2-7; 7 bases fit TRBD1. The V gene end was trimmed by 7 bases and the J gene end by 1 base; junction bases not matched to a gene: 13. Germline CDR1 SQVTM, CDR2 ANQGSEA. The CDR3 length is 15 residues. CDR3 sequence: CSAFRQGPESYEQYF. CDR3 nucleotides: TGCAGCGCTTTTCGACAGGGACCAGAATCCTACGAGCAGTACTTC.

The table lists this clonotype with a few counts. This sequence joins TRBV7-6 and TRBJ2-5; 11 bases agree with TRBD2. From germline, CDR1 is SGHVS and CDR2 FNYEAQ. This CDR3 region has 17 residues. J was trimmed by 3 bases and V by 3 bases; bases with no gene match: 9. The CDR3 DNA reads as TGTGCCAGCAGCTTGGACCCTAGCGGGGGGTCCGAAGAGACCCAGTACTTC. Protein product: CASSLDPSGGSEETQYF.